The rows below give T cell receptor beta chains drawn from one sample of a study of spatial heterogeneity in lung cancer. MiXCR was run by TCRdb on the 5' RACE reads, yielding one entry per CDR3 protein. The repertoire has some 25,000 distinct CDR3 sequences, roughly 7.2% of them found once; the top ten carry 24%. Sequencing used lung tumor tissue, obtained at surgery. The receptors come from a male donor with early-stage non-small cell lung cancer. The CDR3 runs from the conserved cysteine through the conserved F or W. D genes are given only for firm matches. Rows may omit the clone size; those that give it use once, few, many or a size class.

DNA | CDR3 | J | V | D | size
TGTGCCAGCAGCCATCTCACCCTGACTAGCAGCGGCACAGATACGCAGTATTTT | CASSHLTLTSSGTDTQYF | TRBJ2-3 | TRBV3-1 | TRBD2 | many
TGTGCCAGCAGTTTAGTCGCAGCGCAAGAGACCCAGTACTTC | CASSLVAAQETQYF | TRBJ2-5 | TRBV12-3/TRBV12-4 | - | many
TGTGCCAGCAGCTTAGCGTTCAGCAGGCGGCCGCAGTATTTT | CASSLAFSRRPQYF | TRBJ2-3 | TRBV7-6 | - | many
TGTGCCATCAGTGAAGGACAGGGGGACAATGAGCAGTTCTTC | CAISEGQGDNEQFF | TRBJ2-1 | TRBV10-3 | TRBD1 | few
TGTGCCAGCAGCTTGAGTGCTAGCTCTGGAAACACCATATATTTT | CASSLSASSGNTIYF | TRBJ1-3 | TRBV7-2 | - | few
TGCAGCGTCACAGGGGGCTGGAACACTGAAGCTTTCTTT | CSVTGGWNTEAFF | TRBJ1-1 | TRBV29-1 | TRBD1 | few
TGTGCCAGCAGCTTATCCGGGACAGGGTGGTCGGATGAGCAGTTCTTC | CASSLSGTGWSDEQFF | TRBJ2-1 | TRBV7-6 | TRBD1 | many
TGTGCCAGTAGTCCGGGACTCACTACAACTAATGAAAAACTGTTTTTT | CASSPGLTTTNEKLFF | TRBJ1-4 | TRBV19 | - | many
TGTGCCAGCAGAGATGTAACAGATACGCAGTATTTT | CASRDVTDTQYF | TRBJ2-3 | TRBV6-2/TRBV6-3 | - | many
TGTGCCAGCAGCTTTACAGGGTTGGGGAACACTGAAGCTTTCTTT | CASSFTGLGNTEAFF | TRBJ1-1 | TRBV7-2 | - | many
TGTGCCAGCAGCTCCCCTAGTGGGTCAGGGGGATGGTCCTATAATTCACCCCTCCACTTT | CASSSPSGSGGWSYNSPLHF | TRBJ1-6 | TRBV28 | TRBD1 | many
TGCGCCAGCAGCTTGGAGTCCGGGGCCGGCACAGATACGCAGTATTTT | CASSLESGAGTDTQYF | TRBJ2-3 | TRBV5-1 | - | many
TGTGCCACCAGTGATTTAAGCCCCGTAGGGATAGATACGCAGTATTTT | CATSDLSPVGIDTQYF | TRBJ2-3 | TRBV24-1 | - | many
TGTGCCAGCAGCTCAACAGGGATGAGGGCAAGCAATCAGCCCCAGCATTTT | CASSSTGMRASNQPQHF | TRBJ1-5 | TRBV7-2 | - | many
TGTGCCAGCAGCCTTGACAGTTACAATGAGCAGTTCTTC | CASSLDSYNEQFF | TRBJ2-1 | TRBV2 | - | many
TGTGCCAGCAGCCGGACAGTTCGCTCCTACGAGCAGTACTTC | CASSRTVRSYEQYF | TRBJ2-7 | TRBV12-3/TRBV12-4 | - | many
TGTGCCAGCATTCCTACCGGGCCTGACGGCGGGGGTCAGCCCCAGCATTTT | CASIPTGPDGGGQPQHF | TRBJ1-5 | TRBV6-2/TRBV6-3 | - | many
TGCGCCAGCAGCCGGGACGGGGGCTCGGACACTGAAGCTTTCTTT | CASSRDGGSDTEAFF | TRBJ1-1 | TRBV5-1 | - | many
TGTGCCAGCAGTCAAAGGACTAGCGGGGGGCCCGGAGAGACCCAGTACTTC | CASSQRTSGGPGETQYF | TRBJ2-5 | TRBV27 | TRBD2 | many
TGTGCCAGCAGCTTAAACGGCAACAATCAGCCCCAGCATTTT | CASSLNGNNQPQHF | TRBJ1-5 | TRBV7-9 | - | few
TGCGCCACCTCGGACAGGGGGAATTCACCCCTCCACTTT | CATSDRGNSPLHF | TRBJ1-6 | TRBV10-1 | TRBD1 | many
TGTGCCAGCAGCGACGGGACAGGGCTCTACTTC | CASSDGTGLYF | TRBJ2-4 | TRBV7-9 | TRBD1 | many
TGTGCCAGCAACCCCTTTCGTGGGTACACCGGGGAGCTGTTTTTT | CASNPFRGYTGELFF | TRBJ2-2 | TRBV12-3/TRBV12-4 | - | many
TGCGCCAGCAGCTGGGACAGGGGGAATGAAAAACTGTTTTTT | CASSWDRGNEKLFF | TRBJ1-4 | TRBV5-1 | TRBD1 | many
TGTGCCAGCAGCTCCGGGGGGGCCGGAGAGACCCAGTACTTC | CASSSGGAGETQYF | TRBJ2-5 | TRBV5-6 | TRBD2 | few
TGTGCCAGCAGTTGGGGGAGTGGGCAGGGGAACAATGAGCAGTTCTTC | CASSWGSGQGNNEQFF | TRBJ2-1 | TRBV12-3/TRBV12-4 | - | many
TGCAGTGCTAGCCGACTGGGCACAGATACGCAGTATTTT | CSASRLGTDTQYF | TRBJ2-3 | TRBV20-1 | - | medium-sized
TGTGCCAGCAGCTTAAGGGCAGGGACTTATAATTCACCCCTCCACTTT | CASSLRAGTYNSPLHF | TRBJ1-6 | TRBV7-2 | - | few
TGTGCCAGCAGTTTAAATTTCGTCCAGAACACTGAAGCTTTCTTT | CASSLNFVQNTEAFF | TRBJ1-1 | TRBV28 | - | -
TGCGCCAGCAGCCAAGACGGGGACTTAGCCAAAAACATTCAGTACTTC | CASSQDGDLAKNIQYF | TRBJ2-4 | TRBV4-3 | - | large
TGTGCCAGCAGCTTGACTAGCACAGATACGCAGTATTTT | CASSLTSTDTQYF | TRBJ2-3 | TRBV5-5 | - | -
TGCAGTGCTAGAGATCGGCTGGGAACAGGGGGTGAGCAGTACTTC | CSARDRLGTGGEQYF | TRBJ2-7 | TRBV20-1 | TRBD1 | many
TGCAGTGCTAGGTCGGCGGGGGGGCCAGCTGATACGCAGTATTTT | CSARSAGGPADTQYF | TRBJ2-3 | TRBV20-1 | TRBD2 | many
TGTGCCAGCAGTTTAGCTGGGGAAGCTTTCTTT | CASSLAGEAFF | TRBJ1-1 | TRBV12-3/TRBV12-4 | - | -
TGTGCCAGCAGCTTAATGGGAGCAGGCGAGGAGACCCAGTACTTC | CASSLMGAGEETQYF | TRBJ2-5 | TRBV7-2 | - | few
TGCGCCAGCAGTGTCCTAGCGGGGTATTCCGGGGAGCTGTTTTTT | CASSVLAGYSGELFF | TRBJ2-2 | TRBV10-2 | TRBD2 | many
TGTGCCATCAGGGCAGAAAACACTGAAGCTTTCTTT | CAIRAENTEAFF | TRBJ1-1 | TRBV10-3 | - | many
TGCAGTGCTGGACAGGGGAGCCAGCCCCAGCATTTT | CSAGQGSQPQHF | TRBJ1-5 | TRBV20-1 | TRBD1 | many